This TCR beta chain stems from a study of cytomegalovirus exposure and HLA in healthy donors. Study-wide findings and caveats: Specificity of three CMV-associated chains for CMV antigens was verified in vitro. Most TCR sequences showed up rarely, but some public TCRs showed up in many donors. The listing of 160 or so TCR beta chains classed them as cytomegalovirus-associated. The classifier reportedly diagnosed cytomegalovirus status with high sensitivity and specificity.

V was pared by 5 bases and J by 12 bases, with 7 bases of the junction left unmatched. Germline CDR1 SEHNR, CDR2 FQNEAQ (reference sequence). The CDR3 length is 12 residues. In the case of this clone: Its matching antigen is unknown.

The data were produced by immunoSEQ multiplex PCR, yet TCRdb's version contains in-frame clones alone and is incomplete. The table has some 260,000 clones, 90% seen once; the top ten hold around 3.1%. What was sequenced was PBMCs. This chain uses TRBV7-9 with TRBJ1-1; TRBD1 aligns across 9 bases. The source of this sequence is a woman in her 30s in good health and CMV-seronegative. Here the CDR3 reads CASSRDRVITFF. CDR3 in DNA: TGTGCCAGCAGCAGGGACAGGGTGATAACTTTCTTT.